The TCR beta chain under discussion was sequenced for a study of T cell clusters in autoimmune cytopenias. CDR3 length: 15 residues. Germline V gives CDR1 MNHNS, CDR2 SASEGT. TRB rearrangements were amplified by touch-down multiplex PCR with mixed TRB-A/B primers. TCRdb reprocessed the multiplex PCR reads and keeps a single row for each CDR3 protein, giving no DNA. There are 4,500 to 6,500 distinct CDR3 sequences in the sample, with under 35% held by the top ten. TRB was amplified from about 250 ng of peripheral blood genomic DNA per sample. The data also belong to a second study, concerning T cell repertoires in aging, cancer and after chemotherapy.

This sequence joins TRBV6-1 and TRBJ2-1; TCRdb's D call, TRBD1, is unchecked because there is no DNA. The sequenced material came from peripheral blood. The clonotype originates from a human donor in good health. CDR3 sequence: CASLGQGRVLDEQFF.